This TCR beta chain comes out of a study of cytomegalovirus exposure and HLA in healthy donors. Study-wide results and limits: Earlier findings revealed that most TCR beta V segments proved productive either about 87% or about 30% of the time.

As for this clone: Its antigen is not known.

CDR1 and CDR2 from the germline V gene are SGHVS and FQNEAQ. This CDR3 is built from 12 residues. The V end was cut by 8 bases, the J end by 4 bases, with 11 bases between. This PCR relied on a set of 60 Vbeta primers and 13 Jbeta primers. In the original processing: In a later analysis, the count reached 82 million or so unique TCR beta chains, with approximately 10 million shared. The data were produced by immunoSEQ multiplex PCR, yet TCRdb's version contains in-frame clones alone and is incomplete. V and J calls and clone size are as listed in that table; D and trimming were resolved from the DNA. Counted here are some 65,000 clones, approximately 60% occurring once; the ten biggest clones make up 2.8%. These donors, healthy bone marrow donors, were studied. The donors, nominally healthy at sampling, likely had unrecorded immune exposures.

This TCR was recovered from a man younger than 45 in good health and CMV-seronegative. Sequenced sample: PBMCs. J is TRBJ1-1 and V is TRBV7-8; D unclear. In DNA form, the CDR3 reads TGTGCCAGCGGCGAGGGAAGCACTGAAGCTTTCTTT. This codes for CASGEGSTEAFF.